The 28 T cell receptor beta chains presented below share a single source sample, sequenced in a study of beta chain features in type 1 diabetes. Since all of the isolated RNA was reverse transcribed, expressed TCRB transcripts were what got sequenced. The protocol was immunoSEQ multiplex PCR, while the TCRdb copy is restricted to in-frame clones and leaves out a portion. The sample lists about 180,000 clones; around 13% were seen once. Material: central memory CD4+ T cells from blood. These receptors were obtained from a woman between 18 and 30 years old in good health.

This clone was seen more than once but under ten times. J is TRBJ2-2 and V is TRBV5-1; D is unclear. The CDR3 contains 13 residues. V lost 2 bases and J 2 bases, leaving 4 bases between the germline ends. CDR1 is SGHRS and CDR2 is YFSETQ in the germline V gene. The CDR3 spells CASSFRNTGELFF. The CDR3 nucleotides read TGCGCCAGCAGCTTTCGTAACACCGGGGAGCTGTTTTTT.

In this sample, this clone turned up a few times. This chain uses TRBV2 with TRBJ2-7, with 7 bases identical to TRBD1. This CDR3 has 15 amino acids. Germline assignment: CDR1 SNHLY and CDR2 FYNNEI. V lost 6 bases and J lost 2; bases outside the gene matches: 10. The CDR3: CASRKDREWAYEQYF. The DNA of the CDR3 is TGTGCCAGCAGAAAAGACAGGGAGTGGGCCTACGAGCAGTACTTC.

This chain uses TRBV30 with TRBJ1-5, with D unresolved. Germline V gene data show CDR1 as GTSNPN and CDR2 as SVGIG (reference sequence). Trimming pared 0 bases from V and 2 bases from J, leaving 11 bases between. The CDR3 loop spans 15 amino acids. CDR3 amino acids: CAWSVRMGGNQPQHF. CDR3 DNA: TGTGCCTGGAGTGTACGTATGGGAGGCAATCAGCCCCAGCATTTT.

The sample holds a few counts of this clone. V gene TRBV19 combines with J gene TRBJ1-2; 9 bases are a match to TRBD1. V lost 5 bases to trimming and J lost 11 bases; unmatched junction nucleotides: 27. CDR3 length equals 19 residues. Germline CDR1 is LNHDA and CDR2 is SQIVND (reference sequence). The CDR3 nucleotides are TGTGCCAGTAGTCCCTCAAGGCCCTCACCGGGACAGGGTCTCGCAGATTACACCTTC. Translating it yields CASSPSRPSPGQGLADYTF. Full variable domain (outside the CDR3, taken from reference TRBV19 and TRBJ1-2): DGGITQSPKYLFRKEGQNVTLSCEQNLNHDAMYWYRQDPGQGLRLIYYSQIVNDFQKGDIAEGYSVSREKKESFPLTVTSAQKNPTAFYLCASSPSRPSPGQGLADYTFGSGTRLTVV.

This clone was seen ten or more times. The V and J genes are TRBV7-9 and TRBJ2-7; 7 bases fit TRBD1. V dropped 5 bases and J dropped 1; count of bases not matched to a gene: 5. Germline V lookup: CDR1 SEHNR, CDR2 FQNEAQ (reference sequence). The CDR3 consists of 14 residues. The CDR3 region is CASSPGQTSYEQYF. The CDR3 nucleotides read TGTGCCAGCAGCCCGGGACAGACTTCCTACGAGCAGTACTTC.

A few counts support this clone. The chain combines TRBV11-2 with TRBJ2-2; the D gene is possibly TRBD2 (5 bases). CDR1 and CDR2 from the germline V gene are SGHAT and FQNNGV. Trimming took off 3 bases at V and 1 base at J, with 12 bases between the two ends. CDR3 length: 16 residues. CDR3 sequence: CASSFKGALNTGELFF. The CDR3, as DNA: TGTGCCAGCAGCTTTAAGGGAGCGCTGAACACCGGGGAGCTGTTTTTT.

J is TRBJ1-5 and V is TRBV28; TRBD1 might be the D (5 bases). Germline lookup yields CDR1 MDHEN and CDR2 SYDVKM. V dropped 2 bases and J dropped 6 bases, with 8 bases sitting between them. The CDR3 runs 13 residues. In nucleotides, the CDR3 is TGTGCCAGCAGTTTAACAGGACGTCAGCCCCAGCATTTT. This gives the protein CASSLTGRQPQHF.

Comment on this clone: This same CDR3 is encoded by further DNA sequences in the sample. The rearrangement joins TRBV18 to TRBJ2-2, with D perhaps TRBD2 (5 bases). The length of the CDR3 is 15 residues. V was shortened by 3 bases and J by 1 base, with 9 bases between the two germline ends. Germline values: CDR1 KGHSH, CDR2 LQKENI. CDR3 in amino acids: CASSPIARNTGELFF. CDR3 sequence (DNA): TGTGCCAGCTCACCGATAGCGAGGAACACCGGGGAGCTGTTTTTT. The variable domain in full, with the rest retrieved from reference TRBV18 and TRBJ2-2, is NAGVMQNPRHLVRRRGQEARLRCSPMKGHSHVYWYRQLPEEGLKFMVYLQKENIIDESGMPKERFSAEFPKEGPSILRIQQVVRGDSAAYFCASSPIARNTGELFFGEGSRLTVL.

This clone has a handful of counts. Germline and junction disagree at one end, which may indicate a read error. This chain joins TRBV7-2 and TRBJ2-7; 15 bases map to TRBD2. Germline V CDR1 and CDR2: SGHTA, FQGNSA. The CDR3 runs 15 residues. The CDR3 protein is CASSFNPGLAGGGHF. The CDR3 bases are TGTGCCAGCAGCTTCAATCCGGGACTAGCGGGAGGAGGGCACTTC.

V is TRBV4-2 and J is TRBJ1-5; 7 bases agree with TRBD1. V shed 3 bases and J 5 bases; nucleotides not matched to a gene: 4. The CDR3 has 14 amino acids. CDR1 is LGHNA, CDR2 YNFKEQ, per germline. This CDR3 is CASSQPGGYQPQHF. CDR3 coding DNA: TGTGCCAGCAGCCAGCCAGGGGGTTATCAGCCCCAGCATTTT.

This clone was detected only a few times. The chain links TRBV4-1 to TRBJ2-3, with 10 bases fitting TRBD2. This CDR3 is 18 amino acids long. Unmatched junction bases numbered 10, after V lost 2 bases and J lost 2 bases. The germline gives CDR1 MGHRA, CDR2 YSYEKL. This chain's CDR3 is CASSQPTRTSGFTDTQYF. CDR3 coding DNA: TGCGCCAGCAGCCAACCCACCCGGACTAGCGGATTCACAGATACGCAGTATTTT.

This clone came up a few times. This rearrangement joins TRBV5-1 to TRBJ1-5, with no clear D. There are 14 residues in the CDR3. V lost 3 bases to trimming and J lost 5 bases, with 12 bases between them. The germline V gene has CDR1 SGHRS and CDR2 YFSETQ. CDR3 sequence: CASSWAGRDQPQHF. In DNA form, the CDR3 reads TGCGCCAGCAGCTGGGCGGGTCGGGATCAGCCCCAGCATTTT.

J is TRBJ2-7 and V is TRBV19, with a tentative D call TRBD1 (5 bases). The CDR3 runs to 12 residues. V was cut by 3 bases and J by 2 bases, with 5 bases left in between. The germline V gene has CDR1 LNHDA and CDR2 SQIVND (reference sequence). CDR3 protein: CASSMTAYEQYF. DNA for the CDR3: TGTGCCAGTAGTATGACAGCCTACGAGCAGTACTTC. The full variable domain, completed using reference TRBV19 and TRBJ2-7, is DGGITQSPKYLFRKEGQNVTLSCEQNLNHDAMYWYRQDPGQGLRLIYYSQIVNDFQKGDIAEGYSVSREKKESFPLTVTSAQKNPTAFYLCASSMTAYEQYFGPGTRLTVT.

This clone was detected only a few times. The chain is built from TRBV7-6 and TRBJ2-2; D remains ambiguous. This CDR3 is 14 amino acids long. The germline gives CDR1 SGHVS, CDR2 FNYEAQ. V lost 2 bases to trimming and J lost 8 bases, with 12 bases between them. CDR3 sequence: CASSLNAETGELFF. CDR3 nucleotide sequence: TGTGCCAGCAGCTTAAATGCCGAAACAGGGGAGCTGTTTTTT.

This chain uses TRBV5-1 with TRBJ2-7, with D perhaps TRBD2 (5 bases). Germline lookup yields CDR1 SGHRS and CDR2 YFSETQ. V was cut by 0 bases and J by 6 bases, with 7 bases left in between. This CDR3 is 12 amino acids long. CDR3 in amino acids: CASSLVRGEQYF. The CDR3 region has the DNA TGCGCCAGCAGCTTGGTCCGGGGCGAGCAGTACTTC.

The chain combines TRBV25-1 with TRBJ1-1; TRBD1 is a possible D gene (5 bases). Germline lookup yields CDR1 MGHDK and CDR2 SYGVNS. The V end was cut by 2 bases, the J end by 3 bases, with 10 bases between. The CDR3 covers 14 residues. The CDR3 DNA reads as TGTGCCAGCAGTGAAGTAGGGGCTGACACTGAAGCTTTCTTT. It translates to CASSEVGADTEAFF.

The CDR3 bases are TGTGCCAGCAGTTACAACAGGGCGGAGACCCAGTACTTC. This gives the protein CASSYNRAETQYF. J is TRBJ2-5 and V is TRBV6-5, with a tentative D call TRBD1 (6 bases). Per germline, CDR1 MNHEY and CDR2 SVGAGI. V lost 2 bases, J lost 5 bases, and 9 bases lay in between. CDR3 length: 13 residues.

This clone has more than one count but fewer than ten. The chain employs TRBV28 and TRBJ2-7; TRBD1 might be the D (5 bases). The CDR3 contains 13 residues. V gave up 9 bases and J gave up 2 bases, with 14 bases separating them. Germline loops: CDR1 MDHEN, CDR2 SYDVKM. CDR3 loop: CASSPGNTYEQYF. The CDR3 region has the DNA TGTGCCAGTAGCCCAGGGAACACCTACGAGCAGTACTTC. Combining the CDR3 with reference TRBV28 and TRBJ2-7 gives the whole variable domain DVKVTQSSRYLVKRTGEKVFLECVQDMDHENMFWYRQDPGLGLRLIYFSYDVKMKEKGDIPEGYSVSREKKERFSLILESASTNQTSMYLCASSPGNTYEQYFGPGTRLTVT.

The chain uses TRBV2 and TRBJ2-7; D remains ambiguous. Germline loops: CDR1 SNHLY, CDR2 FYNNEI. Trimming cost V 5 bases and J 2 bases, with 7 bases left between them. The CDR3 length is 12 residues. CDR3 protein: CASSYSTYEQYF. The CDR3 DNA is TGTGCCAGCAGTTACAGTACCTACGAGCAGTACTTC.

This clone was detected a few times. This sample also contains other DNA sequences that code for the same CDR3. This sequence joins TRBV28 and TRBJ2-4; D may be TRBD1 (6 bases). The CDR3 length is 14 residues. From germline, CDR1 is MDHEN and CDR2 SYDVKM. The V end lost 5 bases, the J end lost 0 bases, and 8 bases lay between the germline ends. The CDR3 DNA reads TGTGCCAGCAGTACACAGGGAGCCAAAAACATTCAGTACTTC. This sequence encodes CASSTQGAKNIQYF.

This clone showed up just a few times. The V gene is TRBV7-2, the J gene TRBJ2-1, with 10 bases identical to TRBD2. The germline CDR1 and CDR2 sequences are SGHTA and FQGNSA. V was clipped by 3 bases and J by 10 bases; unmatched bases: 3. The CDR3 loop spans 13 amino acids. The CDR3 reads CASSFGTSEEQFF. The CDR3 coding sequence is TGTGCCAGCAGCTTCGGGACTAGCGAAGAGCAGTTCTTC.

The count of this clone is one. J is TRBJ1-5 and V is TRBV4-2; the match to TRBD1 covers 7 bases. Germline lookup yields CDR1 LGHNA and CDR2 YNFKEQ. The CDR3 extends over 16 amino acids. The V gene end was trimmed by 1 base and the J gene end by 3 bases; junction bases not matched to a gene: 6. Here the CDR3 reads CASSQAKQGFNQPQHF. CDR3 in DNA: TGTGCCAGCAGCCAAGCCAAACAGGGGTTCAATCAGCCCCAGCATTTT.

The chain joins TRBV9 to TRBJ2-7; TRBD1 matches at 9 bases. Germline values: CDR1 SGDLS, CDR2 YYNGEE. V lost 0 bases to trimming and J lost 2 bases; unmatched junction nucleotides: 6. The length of the CDR3 is 16 residues. The CDR3 DNA reads as TGTGCCAGCAGCGTAGTATGGGGACAGGGCCCCTACGAGCAGTACTTC. Translating it yields CASSVVWGQGPYEQYF.

This chain links TRBV10-3 with TRBJ2-1, with TRBD2 matching 9 bases. CDR1 is ENHRY and CDR2 is SYGVKD in the germline V gene. This CDR3 is built from 16 residues. The V and J ends lost 8 bases and 8 bases, in that order; junction bases with no gene match: 16. CDR3 DNA: TGTGCCATCCTCGGTATGGGCGGGAGGGCCACGGATGAGCAGTTCTTC. It encodes CAILGMGGRATDEQFF.

This clone was found a few times. The J gene is TRBJ2-1, the V gene TRBV29-1; TRBD2 matches at 7 bases. The ends lost 4 bases at V and 9 bases at J; junction bases unmatched: 9. The CDR3 is made up of 13 amino acids. Germline CDR1 is SQVTM and CDR2 is ANQGSEA. CDR3 sequence (DNA): TGCAGCGTTGTGGGCGGGAGAGGAGGTGAGCAGTTCTTC. Its protein is CSVVGGRGGEQFF.

This clone has a handful of counts. This sequence joins TRBV14 and TRBJ1-1; D gene uncertain. Germline V gives CDR1 SGHDN, CDR2 FVKESK. The V gene lost 4 bases and the J gene lost 5 bases, with 8 bases spanning the gap. This CDR3 has 12 amino acids. The CDR3: CASSPRRTEAFF. CDR3 in DNA: TGTGCCAGCAGCCCACGCAGGACTGAAGCTTTCTTT.

The chain combines TRBV7-2 with TRBJ2-1; D is unclear. Germline loops: CDR1 SGHTA, CDR2 FQGNSA. V was pared by 5 bases and J by 9 bases, with 5 bases between. This CDR3 spans 10 amino acids. The CDR3 DNA sequence: TGTGCCAGCAGCCTCGGTGAGCAGTTCTTC. As protein: CASSLGEQFF.

The chain carries TRBV9 and TRBJ2-1; 7 positions match TRBD1. Germline CDR1 is SGDLS and CDR2 is YYNGEE. This CDR3 has 15 residues. The V gene end was trimmed by 4 bases and the J gene end by 8 bases; junction bases not matched to a gene: 12. The CDR3 bases are TGTGCCAGCAGCAGCCACAGGGGAATGTCCGATGAGCAGTTCTTC. Translating it yields CASSSHRGMSDEQFF.